This entry features one TCR beta chain sequence. The CDR3 consists of 14 residues. Trimming removed 7 bases from V and 2 bases from J, with 14 bases in between. From germline, CDR1 is MDHEN and CDR2 SYDVKM. Assay used: immunoSEQ multiplex PCR; TCRdb lists only in-frame clones, some missing. The table shows tens of thousands of clones, with around 75% occurring only once. The data are from a study of blood T cell repertoires in COVID-19. Sequencing was carried out using peripheral blood. This clonotype originated in a man in his sixties or seventies with COVID-19, enrolled during active disease. The chain recombines TRBV28 with TRBJ1-1; a weak D match, TRBD1 (5 bases). This CDR3 reads CASTMAGINTEAFF. CDR3 DNA: TGTGCCAGCACCATGGCAGGGATTAACACTGAAGCTTTCTTT.